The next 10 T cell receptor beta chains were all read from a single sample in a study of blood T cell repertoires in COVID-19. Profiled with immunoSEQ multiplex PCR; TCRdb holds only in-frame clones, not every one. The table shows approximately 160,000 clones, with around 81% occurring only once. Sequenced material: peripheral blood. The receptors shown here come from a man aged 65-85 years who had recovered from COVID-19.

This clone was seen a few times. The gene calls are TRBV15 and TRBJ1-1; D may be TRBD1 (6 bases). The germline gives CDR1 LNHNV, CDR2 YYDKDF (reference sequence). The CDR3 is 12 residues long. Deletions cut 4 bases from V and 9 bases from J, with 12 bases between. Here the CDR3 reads CATSKITGKAFF. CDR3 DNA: TGTGCCACCAGCAAAATTACAGGGAAAGCTTTCTTT.

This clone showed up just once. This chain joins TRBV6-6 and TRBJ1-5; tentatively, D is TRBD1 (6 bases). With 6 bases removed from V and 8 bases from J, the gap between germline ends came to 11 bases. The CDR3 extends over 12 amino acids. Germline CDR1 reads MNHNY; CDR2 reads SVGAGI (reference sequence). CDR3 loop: CASRLPGEPQHF. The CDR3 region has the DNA TGTGCCAGCAGGCTACCAGGGGAGCCCCAGCATTTT.

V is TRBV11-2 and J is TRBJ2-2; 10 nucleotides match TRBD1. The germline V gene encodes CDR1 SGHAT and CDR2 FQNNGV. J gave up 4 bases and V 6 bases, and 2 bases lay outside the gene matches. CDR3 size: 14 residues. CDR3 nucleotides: TGTGCCAGCAGGGGACAGGGGAGCACCGGGGAGCTGTTTTTT. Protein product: CASRGQGSTGELFF.

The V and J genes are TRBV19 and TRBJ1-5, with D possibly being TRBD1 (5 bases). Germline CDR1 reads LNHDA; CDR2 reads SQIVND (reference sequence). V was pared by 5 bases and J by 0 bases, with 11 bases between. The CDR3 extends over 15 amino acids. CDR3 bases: TGTGCCAGTAGTCAACAGGACCTTAGCAATCAGCCCCAGCATTTT. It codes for CASSQQDLSNQPQHF.

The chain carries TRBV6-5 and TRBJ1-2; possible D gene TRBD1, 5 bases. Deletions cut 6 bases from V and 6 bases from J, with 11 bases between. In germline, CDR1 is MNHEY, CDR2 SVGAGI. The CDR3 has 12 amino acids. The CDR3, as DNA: TGTGCCAGCAGCCGGACACGGGATGGCTACACCTTC. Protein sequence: CASSRTRDGYTF.

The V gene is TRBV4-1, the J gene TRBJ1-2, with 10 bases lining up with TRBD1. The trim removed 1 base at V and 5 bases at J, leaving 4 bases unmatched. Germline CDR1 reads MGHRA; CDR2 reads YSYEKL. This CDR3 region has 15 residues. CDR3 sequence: CASSQGQGALYGYTF. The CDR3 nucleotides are TGCGCCAGCAGCCAAGGACAGGGGGCCCTTTATGGCTACACCTTC.

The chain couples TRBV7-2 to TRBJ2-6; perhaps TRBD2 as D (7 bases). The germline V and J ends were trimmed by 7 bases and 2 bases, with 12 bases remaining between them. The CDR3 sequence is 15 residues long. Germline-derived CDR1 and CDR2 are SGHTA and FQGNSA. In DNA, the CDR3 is TGTGCCAGCAATTTAGGGGGGGCTGGGGCCAACGTCCTGACTTTC. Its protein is CASNLGGAGANVLTF.

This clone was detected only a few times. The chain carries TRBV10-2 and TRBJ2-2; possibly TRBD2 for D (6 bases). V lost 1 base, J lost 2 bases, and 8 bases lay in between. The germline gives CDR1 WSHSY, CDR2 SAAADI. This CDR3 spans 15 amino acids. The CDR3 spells CASSELAANTGELFF. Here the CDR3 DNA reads TGCGCCAGCAGTGAGTTAGCGGCAAACACCGGGGAGCTGTTTTTT.

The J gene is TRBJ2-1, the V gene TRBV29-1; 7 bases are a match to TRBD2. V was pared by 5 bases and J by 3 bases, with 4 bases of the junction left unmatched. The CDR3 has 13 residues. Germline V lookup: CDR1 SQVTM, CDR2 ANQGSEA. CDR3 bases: TGCAGCGTTCGGCCTAGCGGCTACAATGAGCAGTTCTTC. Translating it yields CSVRPSGYNEQFF.

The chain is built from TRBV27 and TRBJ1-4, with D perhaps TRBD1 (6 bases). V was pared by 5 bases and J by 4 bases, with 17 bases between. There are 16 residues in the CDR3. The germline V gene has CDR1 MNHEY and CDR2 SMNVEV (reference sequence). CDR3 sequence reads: CASSPRTARYNEKLFF. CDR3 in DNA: TGTGCCAGCAGTCCAAGGACAGCAAGATATAATGAAAAACTGTTTTTT.